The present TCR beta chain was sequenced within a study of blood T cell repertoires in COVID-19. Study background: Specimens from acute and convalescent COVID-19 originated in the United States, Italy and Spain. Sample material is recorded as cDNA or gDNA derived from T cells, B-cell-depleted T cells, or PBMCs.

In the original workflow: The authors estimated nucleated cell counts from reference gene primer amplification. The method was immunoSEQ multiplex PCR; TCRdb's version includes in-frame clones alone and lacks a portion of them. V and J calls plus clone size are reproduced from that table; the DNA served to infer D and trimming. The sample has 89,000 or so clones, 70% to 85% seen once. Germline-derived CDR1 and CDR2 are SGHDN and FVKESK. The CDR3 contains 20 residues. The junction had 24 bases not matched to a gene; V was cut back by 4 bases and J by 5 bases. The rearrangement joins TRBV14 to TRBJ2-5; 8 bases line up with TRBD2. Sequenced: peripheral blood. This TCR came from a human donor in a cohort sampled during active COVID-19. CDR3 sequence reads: CASSPGPHSELAESGETQYF. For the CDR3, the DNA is TGTGCCAGCAGCCCGGGCCCTCACTCCGAACTAGCGGAGAGTGGGGAGACCCAGTACTTC.